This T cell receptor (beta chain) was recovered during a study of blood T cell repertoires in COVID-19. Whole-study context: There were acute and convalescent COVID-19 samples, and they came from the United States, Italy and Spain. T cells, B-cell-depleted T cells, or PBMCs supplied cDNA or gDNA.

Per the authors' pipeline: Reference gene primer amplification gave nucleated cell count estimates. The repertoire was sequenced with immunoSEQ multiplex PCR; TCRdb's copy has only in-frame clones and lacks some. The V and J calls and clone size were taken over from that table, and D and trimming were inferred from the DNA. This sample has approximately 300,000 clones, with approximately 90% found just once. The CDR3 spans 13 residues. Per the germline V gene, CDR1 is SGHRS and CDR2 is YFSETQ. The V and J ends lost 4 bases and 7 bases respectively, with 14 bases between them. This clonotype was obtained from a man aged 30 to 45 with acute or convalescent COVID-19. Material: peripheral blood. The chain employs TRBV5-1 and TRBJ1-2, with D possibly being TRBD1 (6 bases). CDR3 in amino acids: CASSPGDVRGYTF. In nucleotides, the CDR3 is TGCGCCAGCAGCCCAGGGGACGTTCGTGGCTACACCTTC. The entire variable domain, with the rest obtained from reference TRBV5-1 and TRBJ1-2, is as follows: KAGVTQTPRYLIKTRGQQVTLSCSPISGHRSVSWYQQTPGQGLQFLFEYFSETQRNKGNFPGRFSGRQFSNSRSEMNVSTLELGDSALYLCASSPGDVRGYTFGSGTRLTVV.